A single sample is the source of the 25 T cell receptor beta chains below, sequenced in a study of T cell clones after liver transplantation. Profiling relied on immunoSEQ multiplex PCR, and the TCRdb table lists in-frame clones only, not all of them. There are over 50,000 clones in the sample; about 81% occur only once, and about 8.9% lies in the top ten. The material sequenced was CD4+ T cells from blood, taken before liver transplant. The receptors here all came from a human donor who received a liver transplant.

The chain recombines TRBV7-3 with TRBJ2-6; 10 bases are a match to TRBD1. Germline V gives CDR1 SGHTA, CDR2 FQGTGA. There are 16 residues in the CDR3. Losses at the gene ends were 5 bases for V and 4 bases for J; bases not matched to a gene: 5. The CDR3 region is CASSRQGAEGANVLTF. The CDR3 DNA sequence: TGTGCCAGCAGCCGACAGGGGGCGGAAGGGGCCAACGTCCTGACTTTC.

The chain combines TRBV11-3 with TRBJ1-1; perhaps TRBD1 as D (5 bases). CDR1 is SGHNT, CDR2 YENEEA, per germline. V shed 3 bases and J shed 1 base, with 15 bases lying between them. The CDR3 is 16 amino acids. CDR3 DNA: TGTGCCAGCAGCTTCGGGTCAGGGTCCCGGAACACTGAAGCTTTCTTT. Protein sequence: CASSFGSGSRNTEAFF.

This clone was counted a single time. V and J are TRBV5-4 and TRBJ1-4, with 7 bases matching TRBD1. The germline V gene encodes CDR1 SGHNT and CDR2 YYREEE (reference sequence). The CDR3 spans 15 residues. V shed 3 bases and J 3 bases; nucleotides not matched to a gene: 5. The DNA for the CDR3 is TGTGCCAGCAGCTACCGACAGGGCTCTAATGAAAAACTGTTTTTT. Protein product: CASSYRQGSNEKLFF.

CDR3 nucleotide sequence: TGCAGCGTTGAAGCAGGGGGTTATGGCTACACCTTC. Encoded protein: CSVEAGGYGYTF. This chain uses TRBV29-1 with TRBJ1-2, with TRBD1 matching 7 bases. CDR1 and CDR2 from the germline V gene are SQVTM and ANQGSEA. The CDR3 has 12 amino acids. The trim removed 1 base at V and 5 bases at J, leaving 1 base unmatched.

This chain connects TRBV11-3 to TRBJ1-6, with 9 nucleotides matching TRBD1. This CDR3 comprises 14 residues. V dropped 1 base and J dropped 10; count of bases not matched to a gene: 2. CDR1 SGHNT and CDR2 YENEEA come from the germline V gene. The CDR3 bases are TGTGCCAGCAGCTTAGGGGACAGGGAGTCACCCCTCCACTTT. Translation: CASSLGDRESPLHF.

The chain recombines TRBV7-9 with TRBJ2-7; D gene unclear. CDR1 and CDR2 (germline): SEHNR, FQNEAQ (reference sequence). The ends were cut back, 5 bases at V and 1 base at J, with 6 bases in the middle. This CDR3 comprises 12 residues. CDR3 DNA sequence: TGTGCCAGCAGCGCCACTTCCTACGAGCAGTACTTC. Its protein is CASSATSYEQYF.

V is TRBV7-9 and J is TRBJ1-5; D is undetermined. With 3 bases removed from V and 7 bases from J, the gap between germline ends came to 7 bases. The CDR3 is 12 amino acids. The germline V gene encodes CDR1 SEHNR and CDR2 FQNEAQ (reference sequence). Here the CDR3 reads CASSLVGQPQHF. The DNA of the CDR3 is TGTGCCAGCAGCTTGGTTGGGCAGCCCCAGCATTTT. Based on the CDR3 plus reference TRBV7-9 and TRBJ1-5, the full variable domain is DTGVSQNPRHKITKRGQNVTFRCDPISEHNRLYWYRQTLGQGPEFLTYFQNEAQLEKSRLLSDRFSAERPKGSFSTLEIQRTEQGDSAMYLCASSLVGQPQHFGDGTRLSIL.

The V call is TRBV28, the J call TRBJ2-7; maybe TRBD1 (5 bases). This CDR3 has 14 amino acids. Germline CDR1 and CDR2: MDHEN and SYDVKM. Trimming shortened V by 5 bases and J by 6 bases, and 17 bases separated the two germline ends. The CDR3 sequence: CASSPARVSSEQYF. CDR3 nucleotides: TGTGCCAGCAGTCCCGCCAGGGTATCCAGCGAGCAGTACTTC.

V usage is TRBV10-3 and J usage is TRBJ2-2; TRBD1 or TRBD2 may be the D gene (5 bases each). Looked up from germline, CDR1 is ENHRY and CDR2 is SYGVKD. Trimming left V 6 bases short and J 6 bases short, with 14 bases between. This CDR3 has 14 residues. DNA for the CDR3: TGTGCCATCAGGGAACCAATGGGGGCCGGGGAGCTGTTTTTT. This encodes CAIREPMGAGELFF.

This sequence joins TRBV19 and TRBJ2-1; a possible D gene is TRBD1 (5 bases). V was trimmed by 6 bases and J by 6 bases, leaving 12 bases between them. Germline lookup yields CDR1 LNHDA and CDR2 SQIVND (reference sequence). This CDR3 has 13 residues. CDR3 in amino acids: CASRSIDSNEQFF. The DNA for the CDR3 is TGTGCCAGTAGAAGCATAGACAGCAATGAGCAGTTCTTC. The full variable domain, rest sourced from reference TRBV19 and TRBJ2-1, is DGGITQSPKYLFRKEGQNVTLSCEQNLNHDAMYWYRQDPGQGLRLIYYSQIVNDFQKGDIAEGYSVSREKKESFPLTVTSAQKNPTAFYLCASRSIDSNEQFFGPGTRLTVL.

This clone has only one observation. This chain connects TRBV7-3 to TRBJ2-1; a weak D match, TRBD2 (6 bases). Trimming took 5 bases from V and 9 from J, leaving 20 bases between them. From germline, CDR1 is SGHTA and CDR2 FQGTGA. This CDR3 has 15 residues. The CDR3 region is CASSPGLAELGEQFF. CDR3 in DNA: TGTGCCAGCAGCCCTGGTTTAGCGGAGCTCGGTGAGCAGTTCTTC.

The chain employs TRBV9 and TRBJ1-4; D ambiguous. The CDR3 runs 15 residues. CDR1 is SGDLS and CDR2 is YYNGEE in the germline V gene. Between the trimmed V and J ends, which lost 3 bases and 6 bases, there was a span of 15 bases. This CDR3 reads CASSARGEGYEKLFF. The CDR3 DNA follows: TGTGCCAGCAGCGCACGCGGCGAGGGTTATGAAAAACTGTTTTTT.

This chain uses TRBV5-4 with TRBJ2-7; the D is unclear. The V gene lost 0 bases and the J gene lost 5 bases, with 9 bases spanning the gap. Germline CDR1 and CDR2: SGHNT and YYREEE (reference sequence). CDR3 length equals 13 residues. CDR3 region: CASSLDTPDEQYF. The CDR3 DNA follows: TGTGCCAGCAGCTTGGATACGCCGGACGAGCAGTACTTC.

This CDR3 is CASTSRGTGDGETQYF. CDR3 in DNA: TGTGCCAGCACAAGTCGGGGGACAGGGGATGGAGAGACCCAGTACTTC. This sequence joins TRBV19 and TRBJ2-5, with 10 bases identical to TRBD1. The germline V gene has CDR1 LNHDA and CDR2 SQIVND (reference sequence). The V gene end was trimmed by 9 bases and the J gene end by 4 bases; junction bases not matched to a gene: 14. The CDR3 covers 16 residues.

The J gene is TRBJ1-2, the V gene TRBV18; TRBD1 aligns across 9 bases. J gave up 4 bases and V 3 bases, and 6 bases lay outside the gene matches. Germline assignment: CDR1 KGHSH and CDR2 LQKENI. The CDR3 is 15 amino acids. CDR3 amino acids: CASSPGDREAYGYTF. Here the CDR3 DNA reads TGTGCCAGCTCACCTGGGGACAGGGAGGCCTATGGCTACACCTTC.

The J gene is TRBJ2-5, the V gene TRBV5-1; 10 nucleotides line up with TRBD2. Trimming cost V 2 bases and J 1 base; bases outside gene matches: 2. The CDR3 has 15 amino acids. CDR1 SGHRS and CDR2 YFSETQ come from the germline V gene. The CDR3 reads CASSLGTSAQETQYF. CDR3 sequence (DNA): TGCGCCAGCAGCTTAGGGACTAGCGCCCAAGAGACCCAGTACTTC.

The rearrangement joins TRBV4-3 to TRBJ2-1; D is unresolved. Trimming took off 0 bases at V and 1 base at J, with 1 base between the two ends. This CDR3 is 13 amino acids long. The germline V gene has CDR1 LGHNA and CDR2 YSLEER. The CDR3 here is CASSQESYNEQFF. The CDR3 coding sequence is TGCGCCAGCAGCCAAGAATCCTACAATGAGCAGTTCTTC.

This chain connects TRBV9 to TRBJ1-2, with unresolved D. The CDR3 length is 15 residues. Trimming cost V 3 bases and J 0 bases, with 12 bases left between them. Germline CDR1 reads SGDLS; CDR2 reads YYNGEE. The CDR3, as DNA: TGTGCCAGCAGCGCGTTTGGGTTAGCTAACTATGGCTACACCTTC. Translated: CASSAFGLANYGYTF.

The chain carries TRBV29-1 and TRBJ2-1; possible D gene TRBD2, 7 bases. CDR3 size: 12 residues. V was pared by 7 bases and J by 10 bases, with 17 bases between. CDR1 SQVTM and CDR2 ANQGSEA come from the germline V gene. The DNA of the CDR3 is TGCAGCGGCACCCCACAGGGAGGGGAGCAGTTCTTC. Encoded protein: CSGTPQGGEQFF.

This clone appeared once. The gene calls are TRBV9 and TRBJ2-2; tentative D call: TRBD2 (6 bases). The ends were cut back, 1 base at V and 4 bases at J, with 11 bases in the middle. The CDR3 loop spans 15 amino acids. Germline loops: CDR1 SGDLS, CDR2 YYNGEE. The DNA of the CDR3 is TGTGCCAGCAGCGTAACGGGGGACGGCACCGGGGAGCTGTTTTTT. It encodes CASSVTGDGTGELFF.

This chain joins TRBV28 and TRBJ1-5, with D tentatively TRBD1 (5 bases). Germline lookup yields CDR1 MDHEN and CDR2 SYDVKM. The V gene lost 3 bases and the J gene lost 5 bases, with 17 bases spanning the gap. The CDR3 extends over 16 amino acids. CDR3 protein: CASSLGGALPYQPQHF. In DNA form, the CDR3 reads TGTGCCAGCAGTTTGGGAGGGGCCCTCCCCTATCAGCCCCAGCATTTT.

The chain is built from TRBV4-1 and TRBJ2-6; 7 bases are a match to TRBD1. Trimming removed 1 base from V and 0 bases from J; junction bases left unmatched: 9. CDR3 length equals 19 residues. Germline V gene lookup returns CDR1 MGHRA and CDR2 YSYEKL. In nucleotides, the CDR3 is TGCGCCAGCAGCCAAGTAACACTCAGGGGGAGCTCTGGGGCCAACGTCCTGACTTTC. Protein sequence: CASSQVTLRGSSGANVLTF.

V gene TRBV11-1 combines with J gene TRBJ1-3; D gene ambiguous. The CDR3 contains 15 residues. Germline lookup yields CDR1 SGHAT and CDR2 FQDESV (reference sequence). V shed 5 bases and J shed 0 bases, with 11 bases lying between them. CDR3 region: CASSVGRDSGNTIYF. The CDR3, as DNA: TGTGCCAGCAGCGTCGGACGAGACTCTGGAAACACCATATATTTT.

The chain combines TRBV11-3 with TRBJ2-1; 9 bases map to TRBD2. The V gene end was trimmed by 1 base and the J gene end by 1 base; junction bases not matched to a gene: 8. Looked up from germline, CDR1 is SGHNT and CDR2 is YENEEA. The CDR3 loop spans 18 amino acids. The CDR3 here is CASSLARGSGRSYNEQFF. CDR3 sequence (DNA): TGTGCCAGCAGCTTAGCAAGAGGCAGCGGGAGGTCCTACAATGAGCAGTTCTTC.

CDR3 in amino acids: CASSLYPRQFAYGYTF. The CDR3 coding sequence is TGTGCCAGCAGTTTATATCCCCGACAGTTCGCTTATGGCTACACCTTC. V gene TRBV28 combines with J gene TRBJ1-2; tentatively, D is TRBD1 (5 bases). The CDR3 has 16 residues. CDR1 and CDR2 from the germline V gene are MDHEN and SYDVKM. V lost 1 base and J lost 5, with 17 bases in between.